This is a list of T cell receptor beta chains from one sample in a study of vaccination effects on CD4 cells after COVID-19. The repertoire was sequenced with immunoSEQ multiplex PCR; TCRdb's copy has only in-frame clones and lacks some. The sample includes 30,000 to 40,000 clones, roughly two thirds of them seen just once. No antigen has been assigned to these receptors. The sequencing used CD4+ T cells from PBMCs cultured with HCoV-229E spike peptides, collected after COVID-19 vaccination. The origin of the receptors is a human donor who received a COVID-19 vaccine. The CDR3 runs from the conserved cysteine through the conserved F or W. The order of the fields is V gene, D gene, clone size, CDR3 length, J gene, CDR3 protein, CDR3 DNA. D genes are given only for firm matches. Clone size is shown for a subset of rows, as once, few, many or a class of expanded clone.

>TRBV2|-|-|14|TRBJ1-3
CASRSGSSGNTIYF
TGTGCCAGCAGGTCAGGCAGCTCTGGAAACACCATATATTTT
>TRBV30|-|-|13|TRBJ2-7
CAWNRAFTYEQYF
TGTGCCTGGAACCGGGCATTTACCTACGAGCAGTACTTC
>TRBV29-1|-|once|12|TRBJ2-5
CSANLVGETQYF
TGCAGCGCTAACCTAGTGGGAGAGACCCAGTACTTC
>TRBV5-1|TRBD1|once|20|TRBJ1-6
CASSLEWDRGPSSYNSPLHF
TGCGCCAGCAGCTTGGAGTGGGACAGGGGTCCCAGCTCCTATAATTCACCCCTCCACTTT
>TRBV5-1|-|-|14|TRBJ1-5
CASREGSGNQPQHF
TGCGCCAGCAGGGAGGGGTCGGGCAATCAGCCCCAGCATTTT
>TRBV11-2|-|-|14|TRBJ2-7
CASSLFPGLNEQYF
TGTGCCAGCAGCTTATTTCCAGGGCTCAACGAGCAGTACTTC
>TRBV19|-|-|15|TRBJ2-1
CASTPGREIYNEQFF
TGTGCCAGTACCCCTGGCAGGGAGATTTACAATGAGCAGTTCTTC
>TRBV4-2|-|-|14|TRBJ2-3
CASSDTVSTDTQYF
TGTGCCAGCAGTGATACGGTTAGCACAGATACGCAGTATTTT
>TRBV5-6|TRBD2|-|17|TRBJ2-5
CASSFGLAGGIGETQYF
TGTGCCAGCAGCTTCGGCCTAGCGGGAGGTATCGGCGAGACCCAGTACTTC
>TRBV11-2|-|-|15|TRBJ1-6
CASSSTSVYNSPLHF
TGTGCCAGCAGCTCCACTAGCGTCTATAATTCACCCCTCCACTTT
>TRBV27|-|-|15|TRBJ1-5
CASSLTISGTQPQHF
TGTGCCAGCAGTTTAACTATATCAGGAACTCAGCCCCAGCATTTT
>TRBV15|TRBD2|-|15|TRBJ2-5
CATSRDSSGGKTQYF
TGTGCCACCAGCAGAGATTCTAGCGGGGGGAAGACCCAGTACTTC
>TRBV15|-|-|14|TRBJ2-7
CATSRDRPSREQYF
TGTGCCACCAGCAGGGACCGCCCCAGTCGGGAGCAGTACTTC
>TRBV12-3/TRBV12-4|-|-|13|TRBJ1-1
CASSSTLNTEAFF
TGTGCCAGCAGTTCCACCTTGAACACTGAAGCTTTCTTT